This T cell receptor (beta chain) was documented in a study of PD-1 blockade in classical Hodgkin lymphoma. Turning to the study itself: Patients received nivolumab 3 mg/kg intravenously every 2 weeks.

The table came from immunoSEQ multiplex PCR; TCRdb's copy has only in-frame clones and leaves some out. The sample holds some 23,000 clones; 80% to 85% are singletons and the top ten take about 3.1%. This clone came up a few times. What it recognizes is unknown. Study-wide findings and caveats: Diversity in CD4+ TCRs, unlike that measured in CD8+ TCRs, had risen significantly by C4D1. Patients starting nivolumab under 1 year after ASCT were excluded.

Specified time point: cycle 4 day 1 (C4D1), after five to seven weeks of nivolumab. Every patient had relapsed following autologous stem cell transplantation, and cohorts differed in brentuximab vedotin exposure. Magnetic negative selection of thawed PBMCs was the method by which CD4+ T cells were purified. When best responses were assessed, they were complete response, partial response or progressive disease. This TCR derives from a human donor with classical Hodgkin lymphoma. Sample: CD4+ T cells from blood, taken before the fourth cycle of nivolumab.

This CDR3 is CASSTAANYGYTF. In nucleotides, the CDR3 is TGTGCCAGTAGTACGGCAGCTAACTATGGCTACACCTTC. This chain joins TRBV19 and TRBJ1-2, with D unclear. Germline CDR1 and CDR2: LNHDA and SQIVND (reference sequence). This CDR3 is 13 amino acids long. V was pared by 4 bases and J by 0 bases, with 6 bases between.